What follows are 14 T cell receptor beta chains derived from one specimen sequenced in a study of CD8+ T cells in alopecia areata. Isolated RNA was reverse transcribed into cDNA used as the sequencing template. Clones were read by immunoSEQ multiplex PCR, and TCRdb kept only the in-frame ones, dropping some. Among around 150,000 clones listed, approximately 60% were seen once. Sequenced sample: CD4+ T cells sorted from blood. The source of these receptors is a human donor in good health.

This sequence joins TRBV30 and TRBJ1-1, with TRBD1 matching over 9 bases. Germline CDR1 is GTSNPN and CDR2 is SVGIG (reference sequence). This CDR3 region has 12 residues. The junction had 3 bases not matched to a gene; V was cut back by 5 bases and J by 5 bases. This chain's CDR3 is CAWGQGRTEAFF. CDR3 bases: TGTGCCTGGGGACAGGGGAGGACTGAAGCTTTCTTT.

This chain connects TRBV6-1 to TRBJ2-7, with D uncertain. CDR1 is MNHNS, CDR2 SASEGT, per germline. This CDR3 has 14 amino acids. The ends were cut back, 0 bases at V and 5 bases at J, with 11 bases in the middle. CDR3 coding DNA: TGTGCCAGCAGTGAAGCTTTACTTGGCAACGAGCAGTACTTC. Its protein is CASSEALLGNEQYF.

The CDR3 reads CSVAGRYQETQYF. The CDR3 DNA sequence: TGCAGCGTTGCCGGCCGTTACCAAGAGACCCAGTACTTC. The chain joins TRBV29-1 to TRBJ2-5; D unclear. The V and J ends lost 4 bases and 0 bases respectively, with 9 bases between them. The CDR3 totals 13 residues. The germline CDR1 and CDR2 sequences are SQVTM and ANQGSEA.

In regard to this clone: Other DNA sequences in this sample translate to the same CDR3. The rearrangement links TRBV30 to TRBJ1-1; no clear D. The CDR3 is 13 amino acids. V shed 0 bases and J shed 1 base, with 6 bases lying between them. Germline loops: CDR1 GTSNPN, CDR2 SVGIG (reference sequence). CDR3 DNA sequence: TGTGCCTGGAGTGTAAACAGGAACACTGAAGCTTTCTTT. It translates to CAWSVNRNTEAFF.

The chain links TRBV4-1 to TRBJ1-5; 7 bases align to TRBD1. The CDR3 spans 14 residues. Germline-derived CDR1 and CDR2 are MGHRA and YSYEKL. The ends lost 4 bases at V and 2 bases at J; junction bases unmatched: 2. CDR3 coding DNA: TGCGCCAGCAGCCCCGGGACAGGCAATCAGCCCCAGCATTTT. Translation gives CASSPGTGNQPQHF.

This chain uses TRBV6-5 with TRBJ2-3, with D hard to call. The germline V and J ends were trimmed by 0 bases and 3 bases, with 7 bases remaining between them. Germline values: CDR1 MNHEY, CDR2 SVGAGI. The CDR3 is 14 residues long. The DNA of the CDR3 is TGTGCCAGCAGTTACTCGAGATTGACAGATACGCAGTATTTT. It translates to CASSYSRLTDTQYF.

Details on this clone: The sample contains more than one DNA sequence encoding this CDR3. The CDR3 reads CASSEGGYEQYF. The CDR3 DNA is TGTGCCAGCAGTGAAGGGGGGTACGAGCAGTACTTC. The chain has TRBV2 and TRBJ2-7, with D possibly being TRBD1 or TRBD2 (5 bases each). Germline V gene sequence: CDR1 SNHLY, CDR2 FYNNEI. There are 12 residues in the CDR3. The V end lost 1 base, the J end lost 4 bases, and 5 bases lay between the germline ends.

The J gene is TRBJ2-1, the V gene TRBV15, with 12 bases identical to TRBD2. In germline, CDR1 is LNHNV, CDR2 YYDKDF (reference sequence). The V segment lost 2 bases and the J segment 8 bases; nucleotides outside the gene matches: 7. CDR3 length: 16 amino acids. The CDR3 reads CATSRMTSGSNHEQFF. In DNA form, the CDR3 reads TGTGCCACCAGCAGAATGACTAGCGGGAGTAACCATGAGCAGTTCTTC.

In its sample, this clone was seen a few times. The chain employs TRBV29-1 and TRBJ2-7, with 10 bases that match TRBD1. This CDR3 comprises 14 residues. The germline V gene has CDR1 SQVTM and CDR2 ANQGSEA. After removal of 6 bases from V and 1 base from J, the junction contained 6 bases not matched to a gene. CDR3 region: CSVSRTGGSYEQYF. The DNA of the CDR3 is TGCAGCGTATCTCGGACAGGGGGGTCCTACGAGCAGTACTTC.

This chain joins TRBV19 and TRBJ1-2, with 7 bases that match TRBD1. The germline V gene has CDR1 LNHDA and CDR2 SQIVND (reference sequence). The CDR3 sequence is 13 residues long. V was pared by 7 bases and J by 4 bases, with 6 bases of the junction left unmatched. The CDR3 nucleotides read TGTGCCAGTACCAAACAGGGGATCTATGGCTACACCTTC. It specifies CASTKQGIYGYTF. Based on the CDR3 plus reference TRBV19 and TRBJ1-2, the full variable domain is DGGITQSPKYLFRKEGQNVTLSCEQNLNHDAMYWYRQDPGQGLRLIYYSQIVNDFQKGDIAEGYSVSREKKESFPLTVTSAQKNPTAFYLCASTKQGIYGYTFGSGTRLTVV.

V and J are TRBV11-2 and TRBJ2-5; 10 nucleotides match TRBD2. After removal of 4 bases from V and 4 bases from J, the junction contained 6 bases not matched to a gene. CDR3 length: 15 residues. The V gene's germline CDR1 is SGHAT and CDR2 FQNNGV. CDR3 nucleotides: TGTGCCAGCAGCTCACTAGCGGGAAAAAGAGAGACCCAGTACTTC. Encoded protein: CASSSLAGKRETQYF. Variable domain in full (rest from reference TRBV11-2 and TRBJ2-5): EAGVAQSPRYKIIEKRQSVAFWCNPISGHATLYWYQQILGQGPKLLIQFQNNGVVDDSQLPKDRFSAERLKGVDSTLKIQPAKLEDSAVYLCASSSLAGKRETQYFGPGTRLLVL.

This clone was detected once. V gene TRBV11-2 combines with J gene TRBJ2-3, with D tentatively TRBD1 or TRBD2 (5 bases each). V gave up 0 bases and J gave up 5 bases, with 9 bases separating them. The CDR3 consists of 14 residues. In germline, CDR1 is SGHAT, CDR2 FQNNGV. The CDR3 here is CASSLDPGRDTQYF. The CDR3 DNA sequence: TGTGCCAGCAGCTTAGATCCAGGGAGAGATACGCAGTATTTT.

This clone was found once. This chain joins TRBV15 and TRBJ1-5; D may be TRBD1 (6 bases). The CDR3 sequence is 16 residues long. The V end was cut by 1 base, the J end by 7 bases, with 17 bases between. Germline CDR1 LNHNV, CDR2 YYDKDF (reference sequence). CDR3: CATSRGYGGREQPQHF. In DNA form, the CDR3 reads TGTGCCACCAGCAGAGGGTATGGGGGGCGGGAGCAGCCCCAGCATTTT.

This clone occurred once. The chain joins TRBV2 to TRBJ2-5; a possible D gene is TRBD2 (6 bases). The germline V gene encodes CDR1 SNHLY and CDR2 FYNNEI. CDR3 size: 13 residues. Deletions cut 6 bases from V and 2 bases from J, with 10 bases between. In DNA, the CDR3 is TGTGCCAGCAGGTGGGGGGAACAAGAGACCCAGTACTTC. Translated: CASRWGEQETQYF.